Listed here are 5 T cell receptor beta chains from one sample, sequenced in a study of blood T cells in healthy people across ages. Together with a sample-barcoded 5' primer, a J-beta primer mix was included in a second PCR lasting about 6 to 11 cycles. One entry per CDR3 protein results from TCRdb running MiXCR on the 5' RACE reads. The sample lists nearly 800,000 distinct CDR3 sequences, more than 20% occurring once. This sample also appeared in a second study, on T cells of mothers and their children.

Sample: blood. These receptors all stem from a boy aged 5-17 years in good health.

This clonotype was detected only a few times. The V gene is TRBV28, the J gene TRBJ2-5; D remains ambiguous. The CDR3 totals 14 residues. Trimming took off 6 bases at V and 1 base at J, with 12 bases between the two ends. Per germline, CDR1 MDHEN and CDR2 SYDVKM. The CDR3 nucleotides are TGTGCCAGCAGCGAGGCCCCGACCCAAGAGACCCAGTACTTC. Translated, it gives CASSEAPTQETQYF. Drawing the rest from reference TRBV28 and TRBJ2-5, the complete variable domain is DVKVTQSSRYLVKRTGEKVFLECVQDMDHENMFWYRQDPGLGLRLIYFSYDVKMKEKGDIPEGYSVSREKKERFSLILESASTNQTSMYLCASSEAPTQETQYFGPGTRLLVL.

The CDR3 loop reads CASSPDRGLLSEQFF. CDR3 nucleotides: TGTGCCAGCAGTCCTGACAGGGGGCTTCTAAGTGAGCAGTTCTTC. The chain has TRBV12-3 or TRBV12-4 and TRBJ2-1, with 10 bases aligning to TRBD1. This CDR3 contains 15 residues. After removal of 5 bases from V and 9 bases from J, the junction contained 10 bases not matched to a gene.

The chain couples TRBV29-1 to TRBJ2-1, with TRBD2 identical over 11 bases. CDR1 SQVTM and CDR2 ANQGSEA come from the germline V gene. J lost 2 bases, V lost 7 bases, and 4 bases had no gene match. CDR3 size: 14 residues. The chain's CDR3 is CSAGTSGPYNEQFF. The CDR3 region has the DNA TGCAGCGCCGGGACTAGCGGTCCCTACAATGAGCAGTTCTTC.

The rearrangement links TRBV7-2 to TRBJ2-7, with a weak D call TRBD1 (5 bases). The CDR3 is made up of 14 amino acids. CDR1 and CDR2 from the germline V gene are SGHTA and FQGNSA. V was clipped by 4 bases and J by 7 bases, with 17 bases between them. CDR3 in DNA: TGTGCCAGCAGCTCAGGGTGGGTCTATCGGGAGCAGTACTTC. It encodes CASSSGWVYREQYF.

This clonotype has a handful of counts. The rearrangement links TRBV5-1 to TRBJ2-5; D possibly corresponds to TRBD1 (5 bases). Germline CDR1 SGHRS, CDR2 YFSETQ. This CDR3 region has 14 residues. Trimming shortened V by 0 bases and J by 5 bases, and 11 bases separated the two germline ends. The CDR3 region is CASSLDQGWETQYF. The CDR3 DNA follows: TGCGCCAGCAGCTTGGATCAGGGTTGGGAGACCCAGTACTTC. Combining the CDR3 with reference TRBV5-1 and TRBJ2-5 gives the whole variable domain KAGVTQTPRYLIKTRGQQVTLSCSPISGHRSVSWYQQTPGQGLQFLFEYFSETQRNKGNFPGRFSGRQFSNSRSEMNVSTLELGDSALYLCASSLDQGWETQYFGPGTRLLVL.